The rows below give T cell receptor beta chains drawn from one sample of a study of CD8 T cells in Susac syndrome. TCRdb re-called the immunoSEQ multiplex PCR reads through MiXCR, storing one row per CDR3 protein. The sample carries about 130,000 distinct CDR3 sequences, approximately 79% recorded once. The source material was CD8+ T cells from PBMCs. The receptors originated from a human donor with multiple sclerosis. Both conserved end residues are part of each CDR3.

v_call,cdr3_aa
TRBV4-1,CASSGPGQGSTGEPFF
TRBV27,CASSLLARTGMVNEQFF
TRBV12-3/TRBV12-4,CASASSLRGGFQETQYF
TRBV19,CASIGSSGNTIYF
TRBV6-1,CASSELRLSTGELFF
TRBV7-2,CASSSGTSGGIPYNEQFF
TRBV19,CASSISPSSSNEQFF
TRBV19,CASSILFSGINEQFF
TRBV11-2,CASSLEAWGRGGNYNEQFF
TRBV10-3,CAISEKRLRDEQFF
TRBV29-1,CSVEDGYGYTF
TRBV7-7,CASSLLSGHEQYF
TRBV27,CASSFRGSTEAFF
TRBV23-1,CASDRGSGELFF
TRBV24-1,CATSDLLIGGNEQFF
TRBV27,CASAYGLGGSNYGYTF
TRBV23-1,CASSQYPPLYTEAFF
TRBV4-1,CASSQWYGNSNQPQHF
TRBV27,CASSPTGGNQPQHF
TRBV11-2,CASSSRGQETQYF
TRBV19,CASSWVQGGTDTQYF
TRBV7-9,CASRYLSDTQYF
TRBV2,CASSNLDKRAFF
TRBV20-1,CSAPTPTNTEAFF
TRBV4-3,CASSPGTSGSHEQFF
TRBV13,CASTGGVGSSYNEQFF
TRBV7-9,CASIAGAVYNEQFF
TRBV3-1,CASSQPGTSGATGELFF
TRBV10-1,CARFRDGSYNEQFF
TRBV28,CASSFVPDSPYSNQPQHF
TRBV12-3/TRBV12-4,CASSFRNFQSYTF
TRBV19,CASSIVGFPPGELFF
TRBV19,CASSIGGGVNEQFF
TRBV4-2,CASSQRTVNTEAFF
TRBV7-2,CASSPPRGQSYSNQPQHF
TRBV18,CASSPGVTEAFF
TRBV28,CASRGALYEQYF
TRBV29-1,CSVHPAGYGYTF
TRBV19,CASCRLLNTGELFF
TRBV7-9,CASSLGLQETQYF
TRBV6-1,CASSGDRASHTDTQYF
TRBV11-2,CASSLDPREDGYTF
TRBV12-3/TRBV12-4,CASRNASGELFF
TRBV25-1,CASSPLGMNTEAFF
TRBV4-1,CASSQSPGTGLYEQYF